This T cell receptor beta chain comes out of a study of blood T cell repertoires in COVID-19. CDR1 and CDR2 from the germline V gene are SGHTA and FQGTGA. The CDR3 consists of 17 residues. Trimming cost V 4 bases and J 2 bases, with 17 bases left between them. TCRdb keeps only in-frame clones here, not all; method: immunoSEQ multiplex PCR. The sample has fewer than 250,000 clones, 80% to 90% seen once. V usage is TRBV7-3 and J usage is TRBJ1-4, with unresolved D. The source is a woman aged 40 to 49 with acute COVID-19. Sequencing input: PBMCs or T cells enriched from blood (not recorded which). For the CDR3, the DNA is TGTGCCAGCAGCTATGGGGAGCAGGAGGCGACTAATGAAAAACTGTTTTTT. The encoded protein is CASSYGEQEATNEKLFF.